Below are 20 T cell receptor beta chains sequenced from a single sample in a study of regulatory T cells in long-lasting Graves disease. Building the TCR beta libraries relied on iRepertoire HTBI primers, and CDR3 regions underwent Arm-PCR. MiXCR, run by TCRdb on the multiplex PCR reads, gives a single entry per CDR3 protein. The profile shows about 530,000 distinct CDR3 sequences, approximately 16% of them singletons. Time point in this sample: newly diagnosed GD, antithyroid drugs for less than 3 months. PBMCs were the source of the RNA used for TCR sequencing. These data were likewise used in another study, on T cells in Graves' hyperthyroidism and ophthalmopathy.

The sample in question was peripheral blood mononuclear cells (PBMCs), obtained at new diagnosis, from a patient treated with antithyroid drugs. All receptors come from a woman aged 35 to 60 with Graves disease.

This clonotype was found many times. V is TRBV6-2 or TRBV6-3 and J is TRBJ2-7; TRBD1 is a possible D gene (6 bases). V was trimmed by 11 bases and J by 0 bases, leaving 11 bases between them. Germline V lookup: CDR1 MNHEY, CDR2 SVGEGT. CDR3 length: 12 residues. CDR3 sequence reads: CAEGESSYEQYF. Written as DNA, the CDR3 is TGTGCCGAGGGGGAGAGCTCCTACGAGCAGTACTTC.

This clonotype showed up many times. CDR3 protein: CASSRGTEAFF. Here the CDR3 DNA reads TGTGCCAGCAGCCGGGGGACTGAAGCTTTCTTT. J is TRBJ1-1 and V is TRBV6-1; tentatively, D is TRBD1 (5 bases). Between the trimmed V and J ends, which lost 6 bases and 5 bases, there was a span of 7 bases. CDR3 length: 11 residues. The germline V gene encodes CDR1 MNHNS and CDR2 SASEGT.

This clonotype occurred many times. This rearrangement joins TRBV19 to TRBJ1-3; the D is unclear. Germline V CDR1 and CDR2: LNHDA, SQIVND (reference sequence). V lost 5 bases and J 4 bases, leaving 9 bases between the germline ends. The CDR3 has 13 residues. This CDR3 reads CASSGSRGNTIYF. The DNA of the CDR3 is TGTGCCAGTAGTGGAAGTCGGGGAAACACCATATATTTT. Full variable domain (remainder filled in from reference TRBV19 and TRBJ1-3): DGGITQSPKYLFRKEGQNVTLSCEQNLNHDAMYWYRQDPGQGLRLIYYSQIVNDFQKGDIAEGYSVSREKKESFPLTVTSAQKNPTAFYLCASSGSRGNTIYFGEGSWLTVV.

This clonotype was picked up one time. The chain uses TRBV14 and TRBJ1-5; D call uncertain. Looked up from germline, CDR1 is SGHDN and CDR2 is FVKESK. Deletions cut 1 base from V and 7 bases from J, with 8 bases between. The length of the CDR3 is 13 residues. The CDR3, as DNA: TGTGCCAGCAGCCAAGGTATGGCGCAGCCCCAGCATTTT. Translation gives CASSQGMAQPQHF.

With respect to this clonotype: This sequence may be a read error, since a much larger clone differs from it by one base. CDR3 DNA: TGTGCCAGCAGTCCCCCCATGGGGGGCTACGGCTACACCTTC. Encoded protein: CASSPPMGGYGYTF. The V gene is TRBV12-3 or TRBV12-4, the J gene TRBJ1-2; weak D call: TRBD1 (6 bases). The CDR3 consists of 14 residues. Trimming stripped 5 bases from V and 8 bases from J, with 18 bases between.

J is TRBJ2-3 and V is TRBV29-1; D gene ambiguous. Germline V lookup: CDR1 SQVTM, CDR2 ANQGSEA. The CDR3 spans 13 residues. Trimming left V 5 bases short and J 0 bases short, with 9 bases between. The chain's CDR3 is CSVRLGSTDTQYF. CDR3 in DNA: TGCAGCGTTCGTTTGGGCAGCACAGATACGCAGTATTTT.

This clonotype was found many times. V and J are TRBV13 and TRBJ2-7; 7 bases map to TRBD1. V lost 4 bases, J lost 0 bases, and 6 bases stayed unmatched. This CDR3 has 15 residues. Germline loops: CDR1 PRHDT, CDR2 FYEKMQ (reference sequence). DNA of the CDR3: TGTGCCAGCAGCTCCCGGGACAGCAACTCCTACGAGCAGTACTTC. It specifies CASSSRDSNSYEQYF.

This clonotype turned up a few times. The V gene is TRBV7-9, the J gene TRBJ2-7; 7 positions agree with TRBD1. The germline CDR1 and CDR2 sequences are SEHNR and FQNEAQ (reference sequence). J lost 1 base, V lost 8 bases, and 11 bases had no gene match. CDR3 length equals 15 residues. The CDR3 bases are TGTGCCAGCGGCTCGGCCGGGACAGAATCCTACGAGCAGTACTTC. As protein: CASGSAGTESYEQYF.

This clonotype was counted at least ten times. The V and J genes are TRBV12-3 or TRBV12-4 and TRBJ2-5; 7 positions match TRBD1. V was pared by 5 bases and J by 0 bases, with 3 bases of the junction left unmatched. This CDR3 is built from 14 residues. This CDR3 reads CASSPTGYQETQYF. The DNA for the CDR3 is TGTGCCAGCAGTCCGACAGGGTACCAAGAGACCCAGTACTTC.

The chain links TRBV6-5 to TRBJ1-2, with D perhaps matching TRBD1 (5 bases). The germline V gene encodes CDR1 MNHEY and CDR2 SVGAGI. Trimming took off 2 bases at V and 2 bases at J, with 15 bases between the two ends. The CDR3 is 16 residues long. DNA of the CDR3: TGTGCCAGCAGTTACGGGGTACAGGATCACAACTATGGCTACACCTTC. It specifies CASSYGVQDHNYGYTF.

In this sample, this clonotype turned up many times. CDR3: CASGKDIYTEAFF. The CDR3, as DNA: TGTGCCAGCGGCAAGGACATCTACACTGAAGCTTTCTTT. The chain uses TRBV6-1 and TRBJ1-1, with a tentative D call TRBD1 (5 bases). The CDR3 has 13 amino acids. Trimming removed 8 bases from V and 3 bases from J, with 13 bases in between. CDR1 is MNHNS, CDR2 SASEGT, per germline.

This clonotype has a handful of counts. The CDR3 spells CSAAGQGFGYTF. The CDR3 DNA reads TGCAGTGCTGCGGGACAGGGGTTTGGCTACACCTTC. The gene calls are TRBV20-1 and TRBJ1-2; 10 bases match TRBD1. Germline CDR1 DFQATT, CDR2 SNEGSKA (reference sequence). CDR3 length: 12 residues. V shed 5 bases, J shed 7 bases, and the junction held 4 bases outside the gene matches.

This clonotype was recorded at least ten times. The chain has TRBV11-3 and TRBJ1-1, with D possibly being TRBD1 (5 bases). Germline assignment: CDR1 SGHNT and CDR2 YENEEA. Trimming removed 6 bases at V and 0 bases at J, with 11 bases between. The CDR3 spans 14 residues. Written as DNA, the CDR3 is TGTGCCAGCAGTGACAGAAATATGAACACTGAAGCTTTCTTT. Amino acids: CASSDRNMNTEAFF.

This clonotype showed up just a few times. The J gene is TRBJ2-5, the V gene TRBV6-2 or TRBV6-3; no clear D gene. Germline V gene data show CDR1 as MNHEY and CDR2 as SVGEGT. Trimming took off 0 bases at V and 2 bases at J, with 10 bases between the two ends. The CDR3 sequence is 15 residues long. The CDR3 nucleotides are TGTGCCAGCAGTTACTCGAGTCTAACTCAAGAGACCCAGTACTTC. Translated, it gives CASSYSSLTQETQYF.

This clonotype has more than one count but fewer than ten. CDR3 protein: CASSPKGAEEKLFF. DNA for the CDR3: TGTGCCAGCTCACCGAAAGGGGCGGAAGAAAAACTGTTTTTT. The rearrangement links TRBV27 to TRBJ1-4, with D perhaps matching TRBD1 (5 bases). This CDR3 comprises 14 residues. Trimming removed 8 bases at V and 8 bases at J, with 18 bases between. Germline CDR1 MNHEY, CDR2 SMNVEV (reference sequence).

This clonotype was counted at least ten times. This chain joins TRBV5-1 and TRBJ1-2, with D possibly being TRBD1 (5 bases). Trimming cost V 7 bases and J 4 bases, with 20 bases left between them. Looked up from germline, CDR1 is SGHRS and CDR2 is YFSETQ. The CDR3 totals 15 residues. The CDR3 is CASHGGGRTIYGYTF. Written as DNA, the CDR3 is TGCGCCAGCCACGGCGGGGGACGGACTATCTATGGCTACACCTTC. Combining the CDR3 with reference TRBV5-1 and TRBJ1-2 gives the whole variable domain KAGVTQTPRYLIKTRGQQVTLSCSPISGHRSVSWYQQTPGQGLQFLFEYFSETQRNKGNFPGRFSGRQFSNSRSEMNVSTLELGDSALYLCASHGGGRTIYGYTFGSGTRLTVV.

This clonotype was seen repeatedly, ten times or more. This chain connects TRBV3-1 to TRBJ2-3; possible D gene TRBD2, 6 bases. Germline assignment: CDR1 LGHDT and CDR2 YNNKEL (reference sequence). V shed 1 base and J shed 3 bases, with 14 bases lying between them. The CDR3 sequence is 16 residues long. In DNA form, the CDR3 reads TGTGCCAGCAGCCAAGGTTTAGCGGTGAGGACAGATACGCAGTATTTT. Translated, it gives CASSQGLAVRTDTQYF.

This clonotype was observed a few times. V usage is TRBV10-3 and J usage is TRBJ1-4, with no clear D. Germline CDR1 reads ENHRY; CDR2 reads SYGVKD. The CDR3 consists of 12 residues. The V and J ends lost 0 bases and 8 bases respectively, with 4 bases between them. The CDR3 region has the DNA TGTGCCATCAGTGAGTCTAGAGAAAAACTGTTTTTT. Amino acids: CAISESREKLFF.

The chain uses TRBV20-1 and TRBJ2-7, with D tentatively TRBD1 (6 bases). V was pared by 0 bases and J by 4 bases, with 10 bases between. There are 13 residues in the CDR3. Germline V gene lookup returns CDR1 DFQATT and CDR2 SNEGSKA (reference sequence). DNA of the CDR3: TGCAGTGCTAGAGAGTGGACAGATTACGAGCAGTACTTC. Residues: CSAREWTDYEQYF.

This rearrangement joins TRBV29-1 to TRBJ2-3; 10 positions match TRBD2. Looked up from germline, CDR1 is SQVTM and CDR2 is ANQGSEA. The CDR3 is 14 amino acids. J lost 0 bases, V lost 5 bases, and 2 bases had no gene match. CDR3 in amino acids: CSVQAGGSTDTQYF. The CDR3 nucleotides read TGCAGCGTTCAAGCGGGGGGGAGCACAGATACGCAGTATTTT.